There are a few counts of the clone carrying this T cell receptor beta chain. The data stem from a study of blood T cell repertoires in COVID-19. Study at large: Material from acute and convalescent COVID-19 was sourced from the United States, Italy and Spain. T cells, B-cell-depleted T cells, or PBMCs supplied cDNA or gDNA.

In germline, CDR1 is MNHEY, CDR2 SVGEGT. This CDR3 has 17 amino acids. The V gene lost 2 bases and the J gene lost 2 bases, with 19 bases spanning the gap. How the authors handled the data: Estimates of nucleated cell counts were drawn from the amplification of reference gene primers. Only in-frame clones appear in the TCRdb table, and some are missing; sequencing was by immunoSEQ multiplex PCR. V, J and clone size reflect that table, while D and trimming were determined from the DNA. The sample gives approximately 90,000 clones, about 80% of which show up once; roughly a fifth is in the top ten. This sequence joins TRBV6-2 or TRBV6-3 and TRBJ2-7; D is unclear. The receptor was derived from a woman older than 75 with acute or convalescent COVID-19. The specimen was peripheral blood. This chain's CDR3 is CASSYPSLQVITYEQYF. CDR3 nucleotides: TGTGCCAGCAGTTACCCCTCACTCCAGGTTATTACCTACGAGCAGTACTTC.